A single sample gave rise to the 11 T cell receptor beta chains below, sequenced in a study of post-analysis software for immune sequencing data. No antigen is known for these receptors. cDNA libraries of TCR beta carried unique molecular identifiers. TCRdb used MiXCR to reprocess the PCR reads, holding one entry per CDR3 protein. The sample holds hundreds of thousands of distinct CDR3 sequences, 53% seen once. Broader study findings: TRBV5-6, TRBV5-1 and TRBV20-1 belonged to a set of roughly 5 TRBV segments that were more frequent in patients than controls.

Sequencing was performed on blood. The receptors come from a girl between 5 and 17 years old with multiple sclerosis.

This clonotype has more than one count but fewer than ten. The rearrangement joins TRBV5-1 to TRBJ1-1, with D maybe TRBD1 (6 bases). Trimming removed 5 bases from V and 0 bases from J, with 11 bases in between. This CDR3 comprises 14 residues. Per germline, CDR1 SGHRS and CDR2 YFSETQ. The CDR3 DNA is TGCGCCAGCAGGGGGACAACCATGAACACTGAAGCTTTCTTT. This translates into CASRGTTMNTEAFF. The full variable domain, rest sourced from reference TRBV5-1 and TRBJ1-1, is KAGVTQTPRYLIKTRGQQVTLSCSPISGHRSVSWYQQTPGQGLQFLFEYFSETQRNKGNFPGRFSGRQFSNSRSEMNVSTLELGDSALYLCASRGTTMNTEAFFGQGTRLTVV.

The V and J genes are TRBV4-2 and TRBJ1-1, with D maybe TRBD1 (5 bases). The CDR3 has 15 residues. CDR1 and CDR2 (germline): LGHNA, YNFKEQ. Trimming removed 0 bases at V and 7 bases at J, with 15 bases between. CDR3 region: CASSQDRSRAGEAFF. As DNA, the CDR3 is TGTGCCAGCAGCCAAGATCGATCCAGGGCAGGTGAAGCTTTCTTT.

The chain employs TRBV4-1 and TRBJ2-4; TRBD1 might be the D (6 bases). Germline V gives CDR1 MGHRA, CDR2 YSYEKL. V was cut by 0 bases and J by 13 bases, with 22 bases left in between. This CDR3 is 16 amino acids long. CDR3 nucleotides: TGCGCCAGCAGCCAAGAACAGGGCAGTATCTTGAGAGGGCAGTACTTC. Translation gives CASSQEQGSILRGQYF.

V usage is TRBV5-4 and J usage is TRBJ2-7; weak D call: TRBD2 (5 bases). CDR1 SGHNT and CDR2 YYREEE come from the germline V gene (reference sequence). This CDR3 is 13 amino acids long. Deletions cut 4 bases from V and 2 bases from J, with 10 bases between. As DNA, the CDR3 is TGTGCCAGCAGCGAGGACGGGACCTACGAGCAGTACTTC. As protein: CASSEDGTYEQYF.

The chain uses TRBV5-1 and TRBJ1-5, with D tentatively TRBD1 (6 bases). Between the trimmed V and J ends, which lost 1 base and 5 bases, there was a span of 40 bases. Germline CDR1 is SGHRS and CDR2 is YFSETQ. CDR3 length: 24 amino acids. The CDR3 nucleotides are TGCGCCAGCAGCTTGACAGAAGACCCTACCAGGGGTCCGTTCTTCGGGCACCCCGATCAGCCCCAGCATTTT. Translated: CASSLTEDPTRGPFFGHPDQPQHF.

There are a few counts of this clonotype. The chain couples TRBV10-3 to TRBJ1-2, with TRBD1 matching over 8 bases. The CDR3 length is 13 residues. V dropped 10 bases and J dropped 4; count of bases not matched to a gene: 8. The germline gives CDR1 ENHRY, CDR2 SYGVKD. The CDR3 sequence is CATQTGASYGYTF. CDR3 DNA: TGTGCCACCCAGACAGGGGCCAGCTATGGCTACACCTTC.

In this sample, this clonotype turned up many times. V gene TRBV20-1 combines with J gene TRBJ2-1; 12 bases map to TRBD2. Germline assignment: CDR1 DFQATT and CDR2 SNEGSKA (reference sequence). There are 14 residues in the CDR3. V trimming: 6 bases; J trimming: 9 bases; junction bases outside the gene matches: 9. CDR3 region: CSAWTSGIEAEQFF. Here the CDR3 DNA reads TGCAGTGCCTGGACTAGCGGGATTGAAGCTGAGCAGTTCTTC.

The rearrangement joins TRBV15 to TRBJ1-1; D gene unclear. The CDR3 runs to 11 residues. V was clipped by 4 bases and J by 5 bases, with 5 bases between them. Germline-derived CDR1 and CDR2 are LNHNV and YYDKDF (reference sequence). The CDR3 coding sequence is TGTGCCACCAGCATCGGAACTGAAGCTTTCTTT. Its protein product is CATSIGTEAFF.

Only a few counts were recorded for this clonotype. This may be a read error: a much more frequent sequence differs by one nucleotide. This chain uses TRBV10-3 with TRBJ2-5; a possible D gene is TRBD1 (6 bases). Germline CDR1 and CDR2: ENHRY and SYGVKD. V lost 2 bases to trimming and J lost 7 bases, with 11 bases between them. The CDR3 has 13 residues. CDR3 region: CAISEDSRGTQYF. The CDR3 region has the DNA TGTGCCATCAGTGAGGACAGCAGGGGGACCCAGTACTTC.

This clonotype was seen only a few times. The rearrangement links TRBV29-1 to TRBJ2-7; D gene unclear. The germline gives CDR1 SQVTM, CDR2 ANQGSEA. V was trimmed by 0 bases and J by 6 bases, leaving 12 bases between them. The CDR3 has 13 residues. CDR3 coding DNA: TGCAGCGTTGAAGATCCGTTAGGGCTCGAGCAGTACTTC. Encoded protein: CSVEDPLGLEQYF.

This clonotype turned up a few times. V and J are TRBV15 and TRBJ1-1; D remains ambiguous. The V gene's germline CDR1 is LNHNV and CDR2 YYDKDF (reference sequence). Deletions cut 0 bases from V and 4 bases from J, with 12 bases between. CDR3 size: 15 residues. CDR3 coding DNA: TGTGCCACCAGCAGAGATAGGGATGGAGGCACTGAAGCTTTCTTT. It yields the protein CATSRDRDGGTEAFF.